These 30 T cell receptor beta chains came from one sample sequenced in a study of OX40 agonist ivuxolimab in advanced cancers. The protocol was immunoSEQ multiplex PCR, while the TCRdb copy is restricted to in-frame clones and leaves out a portion. Among tens of thousands of clones listed, more than 70% were seen once. Here the sequenced sample was CD4+ or CD8+ T cells sorted from blood, taken in a trial of the OX40 agonist ivuxolimab. These receptor sequences come from an adult with an advanced solid tumor such as melanoma, head and neck, liver or kidney cancer.

The chain has TRBV7-9 and TRBJ1-1; D not certain. The V gene lost 1 base and the J gene lost 1 base, with 13 bases spanning the gap. CDR1 and CDR2 (germline): SEHNR, FQNEAQ (reference sequence). This CDR3 is built from 16 residues. The CDR3 loop reads CASSLEEKGGNTEAFF. For the CDR3, the DNA is TGTGCCAGCAGCTTAGAGGAGAAAGGTGGGAACACTGAAGCTTTCTTT. The variable domain in full, with the rest retrieved from reference TRBV7-9 and TRBJ1-1, is DTGVSQNPRHKITKRGQNVTFRCDPISEHNRLYWYRQTLGQGPEFLTYFQNEAQLEKSRLLSDRFSAERPKGSFSTLEIQRTEQGDSAMYLCASSLEEKGGNTEAFFGQGTRLTVV.

The genes are TRBV27 and TRBJ2-1, with D perhaps TRBD1 or TRBD2 (7 bases each). The CDR3 has 16 amino acids. Germline CDR1 reads MNHEY; CDR2 reads SMNVEV (reference sequence). V was cut by 3 bases and J by 12 bases, with 24 bases left in between. The CDR3 is CASSFLSSGQGGGQFF. For the CDR3, the DNA is TGTGCCAGCAGTTTTTTGTCTAGCGGCCAGGGGGGTGGGCAGTTCTTC.

This chain joins TRBV19 and TRBJ2-7; tentative D call: TRBD2 (5 bases). The CDR3 consists of 16 residues. Germline CDR1 is LNHDA and CDR2 is SQIVND (reference sequence). Trimming removed 5 bases at V and 6 bases at J, with 23 bases between. The CDR3 reads CASSPRTQRRSGEQYF. The CDR3 coding sequence is TGTGCCAGTAGTCCAAGGACCCAAAGGAGGTCAGGCGAGCAGTACTTC.

V and J are TRBV6-1 and TRBJ2-2; D remains ambiguous. This CDR3 spans 12 amino acids. The germline CDR1 and CDR2 sequences are MNHNS and SASEGT. V was shortened by 8 bases and J by 1 base, with 5 bases between the two germline ends. In nucleotides, the CDR3 is TGTGCCAGCTCCAGGAACACCGGGGAGCTGTTTTTT. As protein: CASSRNTGELFF.

The genes are TRBV19 and TRBJ1-2; 7 bases are shared with TRBD1. The trim removed 9 bases at V and 4 bases at J, leaving 5 bases unmatched. The germline V gene has CDR1 LNHDA and CDR2 SQIVND (reference sequence). The CDR3 is 12 amino acids. CDR3 region: CASQGVSYGYTF. CDR3 nucleotides: TGTGCCAGCCAGGGGGTGAGCTATGGCTACACCTTC.

The genes are TRBV27 and TRBJ1-2; 9 bases agree with TRBD1. Germline CDR1 MNHEY, CDR2 SMNVEV (reference sequence). V shed 3 bases, J shed 5 bases, and the junction held 7 bases outside the gene matches. This CDR3 is 15 amino acids long. The CDR3 region is CASSFLTGGSYGYTF. In DNA, the CDR3 is TGTGCCAGCAGTTTTCTGACAGGGGGAAGTTATGGCTACACCTTC.

This clone was counted between two and nine times. J is TRBJ2-3 and V is TRBV28; no clear D gene. Germline CDR1 reads MDHEN; CDR2 reads SYDVKM. The CDR3 is 13 residues long. V was shortened by 5 bases and J by 11 bases, with 17 bases between the two germline ends. The CDR3 DNA is TGTGCCAGCAGTATGGTGACTTGGGGTGGGCAGTATTTT. Translation gives CASSMVTWGGQYF.

The CDR3, as DNA: TGTGCCAGCAGCCTAAAACTAGCGGGAGGGCGGCGTGAGCAGTTCTTC. Amino acid sequence: CASSLKLAGGRREQFF. The chain uses TRBV21-1 and TRBJ2-1; TRBD2, the D gene given by the table, was not confirmed from the DNA. TRBV21-1 is a pseudogene. This CDR3 spans 16 amino acids.

The chain recombines TRBV7-3 with TRBJ2-2; 7 bases agree with TRBD2. V dropped 2 bases and J dropped 1; count of bases not matched to a gene: 4. Germline V CDR1 and CDR2: SGHTA, FQGTGA. The CDR3 runs 16 residues. CDR3 loop: CASSLPGGLNTGELFF. In DNA, the CDR3 is TGTGCCAGCAGCTTACCGGGAGGCCTGAACACCGGGGAGCTGTTTTTT.

Comment on this clone: At one end, the junction sequence differs from germline, possibly due to a read error. V and J are TRBV2 and TRBJ2-1; 7 bases are a match to TRBD1. CDR3 length: 14 residues. CDR1 SNHLY and CDR2 FYNNEI come from the germline V gene. The CDR3 protein is CASSRQGSSNEQFF. The CDR3, as DNA: TGTGCCAGCAGCCGACAGGGTTCCTCCAATGAGCAGTTCTTC.

The chain joins TRBV30 to TRBJ1-4; D gene unclear. Trimming removed 0 bases from V and 7 bases from J, with 6 bases in between. Germline values: CDR1 GTSNPN, CDR2 SVGIG (reference sequence). This CDR3 comprises 12 residues. As DNA, the CDR3 is TGTGCCTGGAGTGTCGGACGTGAAAAACTGTTTTTT. Residues: CAWSVGREKLFF.

The CDR3 region has the DNA TGTGCCGGCCTGCACGAGGGACGGAACTATGGCTACACCTTC. Amino acids: CAGLHEGRNYGYTF. V usage is TRBV7-9 and J usage is TRBJ1-2, with D possibly matching TRBD1 (5 bases). The CDR3 length is 14 residues. Germline CDR1 SEHNR, CDR2 FQNEAQ (reference sequence). With 11 bases removed from V and 2 bases from J, the gap between germline ends came to 18 bases. Variable domain in full (rest from reference TRBV7-9 and TRBJ1-2): DTGVSQNPRHKITKRGQNVTFRCDPISEHNRLYWYRQTLGQGPEFLTYFQNEAQLEKSRLLSDRFSAERPKGSFSTLEIQRTEQGDSAMYLCAGLHEGRNYGYTFGSGTRLTVV.

The chain uses TRBV5-1 and TRBJ2-3; 10 positions match TRBD2. This CDR3 region has 16 residues. Germline trimming cut 2 bases from V and 3 bases from J; bases unmatched to any gene: 6. CDR1 and CDR2 from the germline V gene are SGHRS and YFSETQ. This CDR3 is CASSFLSSGRTDTQYF. The CDR3 nucleotides read TGCGCCAGCAGCTTCCTGTCTAGCGGGAGAACAGATACGCAGTATTTT.

The gene calls are TRBV27 and TRBJ2-7; D possibly corresponds to TRBD1 (6 bases). CDR1 MNHEY and CDR2 SMNVEV come from the germline V gene (reference sequence). The CDR3 sequence is 17 residues long. The ends were cut back, 0 bases at V and 5 bases at J, with 20 bases in the middle. The CDR3 bases are TGTGCCAGCAGTTTATCGAACCCAATGGTCAGGGGCCACGAGCAGTACTTC. It yields the protein CASSLSNPMVRGHEQYF.

The chain employs TRBV7-8 and TRBJ2-7, with 10 bases matching TRBD2. The CDR3 has 15 residues. J lost 7 bases, V lost 5 bases, and 11 bases had no gene match. Germline V gives CDR1 SGHVS, CDR2 FQNEAQ. The CDR3 region is CASSLPGLARGEQYF. CDR3 DNA sequence: TGTGCCAGCAGCCTACCGGGACTAGCGAGGGGAGAGCAGTACTTC. The whole variable domain, remainder taken from reference TRBV7-8 and TRBJ2-7, is GAGVSQSPRYKVAKRGQDVALRCDPISGHVSLFWYQQALGQGPEFLTYFQNEAQLDKSGLPSDRFFAERPEGSVSTLKIQRTQQEDSAVYLCASSLPGLARGEQYFGPGTRLTVT.

This rearrangement joins TRBV11-3 to TRBJ2-3; possibly TRBD1 or TRBD2 for D (5 bases each). CDR1 is SGHNT and CDR2 is YENEEA in the germline V gene. The V end lost 1 base, the J end lost 3 bases, and 11 bases lay between the germline ends. The CDR3 runs to 15 residues. The CDR3 region has the DNA TGTGCCAGCAGCTTAGCCGGGGCGCAGACAGATACGCAGTATTTT. Translation: CASSLAGAQTDTQYF.

This chain joins TRBV14 and TRBJ2-1, with TRBD1 as a possible D gene (6 bases). Germline-derived CDR1 and CDR2 are SGHDN and FVKESK. The CDR3 covers 14 residues. Between the trimmed V and J ends, which lost 6 bases and 7 bases, there was a span of 16 bases. In DNA form, the CDR3 reads TGTGCCAGCAGTCCCGTTGGTAGGGGGAATGAGCAGTTCTTC. As protein: CASSPVGRGNEQFF.

The table lists this clone with a count of one. This chain links TRBV7-6 with TRBJ2-1; maybe TRBD2 (6 bases). CDR1 and CDR2 (germline): SGHVS, FNYEAQ. The CDR3 runs 13 residues. V lost 3 bases and J 7 bases, leaving 10 bases between the germline ends. The CDR3 reads CASSFLLANEQFF. The CDR3, as DNA: TGTGCCAGCAGCTTTCTTCTAGCGAATGAGCAGTTCTTC.

This chain connects TRBV2 to TRBJ1-2, with TRBD1 as a possible D gene (6 bases). V was shortened by 4 bases and J by 8 bases, with 11 bases between the two germline ends. From germline, CDR1 is SNHLY and CDR2 FYNNEI. The CDR3 sequence is 12 residues long. Here the CDR3 reads CASSGTGRGYTF. The CDR3 region has the DNA TGTGCCAGCAGTGGAACAGGGCGAGGCTACACCTTC.

J is TRBJ1-1 and V is TRBV27; weak D call: TRBD1 (5 bases). Germline assignment: CDR1 MNHEY and CDR2 SMNVEV (reference sequence). The CDR3 is 15 residues long. V was trimmed by 5 bases and J by 4 bases, leaving 17 bases between them. This CDR3 is CASSPGDSPPTEAFF. The DNA for the CDR3 is TGTGCCAGCAGTCCGGGAGACAGTCCCCCCACTGAAGCTTTCTTT.

The gene calls are TRBV5-4 and TRBJ2-7, with 7 bases fitting TRBD2. Germline trimming cut 9 bases from V and 0 bases from J; bases unmatched to any gene: 9. The CDR3 contains 14 residues. The germline gives CDR1 SGHNT, CDR2 YYREEE (reference sequence). CDR3 bases: TGTGCCATACAGAGCGGGAAGACCTCCTACGAGCAGTACTTC. It specifies CAIQSGKTSYEQYF.

The J gene is TRBJ2-1, the V gene TRBV19; the match to TRBD2 covers 10 bases. Germline assignment: CDR1 LNHDA and CDR2 SQIVND (reference sequence). The CDR3 is made up of 17 amino acids. V gave up 5 bases and J gave up 4 bases; unmatched junction bases: 11. CDR3 DNA: TGTGCCAGTAGTCCGCTAGCGGGAGATTTGGGTTACAATGAGCAGTTCTTC. Its protein product is CASSPLAGDLGYNEQFF.

V is TRBV18 and J is TRBJ2-1; 11 nucleotides line up with TRBD2. With 6 bases clipped from V and 7 bases from J, the junction kept 8 bases outside the gene matches. The germline gives CDR1 KGHSH, CDR2 LQKENI. The CDR3 sequence is 15 residues long. The CDR3 nucleotides read TGTGCCAGCTCCCTACTAGCGGGAGTTAGTAATGAGCAGTTCTTC. Translation gives CASSLLAGVSNEQFF.

The chain joins TRBV9 to TRBJ2-3, with D unresolved. Germline V lookup: CDR1 SGDLS, CDR2 YYNGEE. The CDR3 is 14 residues long. V was trimmed by 1 base and J by 2 bases, leaving 8 bases between them. CDR3 sequence: CASSVFDDTDTQYF. DNA of the CDR3: TGTGCCAGCAGCGTATTTGATGACACAGATACGCAGTATTTT.

The V call is TRBV6-1, the J call TRBJ2-2; D gene ambiguous. V lost 2 bases, J lost 4 bases, and 8 bases lay in between. In germline, CDR1 is MNHNS, CDR2 SASEGT. The CDR3 is 14 residues long. CDR3 protein: CASSEWSGTGELFF. For the CDR3, the DNA is TGTGCCAGCAGTGAATGGTCGGGCACCGGGGAGCTGTTTTTT.

On this clone itself: A junction boundary mismatches the germline segment, possibly from a read error. The chain carries TRBV7-9 and TRBJ2-5; 9 nucleotides align to TRBD1. The CDR3 totals 16 residues. CDR1 SEHNR and CDR2 FQNEAQ come from the germline V gene (reference sequence). The CDR3 DNA reads TGTGCCAGCAGCTTAGGGAGAGACAGGGGGTTGGAGATCCAGTACTTC. It specifies CASSLGRDRGLEIQYF.

The J gene is TRBJ2-7, the V gene TRBV6-5; a possible D gene is TRBD2 (5 bases). Germline V gene sequence: CDR1 MNHEY, CDR2 SVGAGI. The CDR3 contains 13 residues. Trimming pared 6 bases from V and 3 bases from J, leaving 12 bases between. CDR3 nucleotides: TGTGCCAGCAGCCCACTAGGAGGCTACGAGCAGTACTTC. It codes for CASSPLGGYEQYF.

This rearrangement joins TRBV6-1 to TRBJ2-5, with unresolved D. TRBJ2-7 matches the DNA end more closely, so the J call is doubtful. In germline, CDR1 is MNHNS, CDR2 SASEGT. CDR3 length: 12 amino acids. The DNA of the CDR3 is TGTGCCAGCAGTCCCAGTAAGTACGAGCAGTACTTC. It translates to CASSPSKYEQYF.

The chain recombines TRBV19 with TRBJ2-7; no clear D gene. Trimming stripped 6 bases from V and 0 bases from J, with 27 bases between. The CDR3 contains 19 residues. Germline CDR1 is LNHDA and CDR2 is SQIVND (reference sequence). CDR3 protein: CASSPDLAGGPIASYEQYF. Written as DNA, the CDR3 is TGTGCCAGTAGCCCAGACCTTGCTGGTGGACCCATAGCCTCCTACGAGCAGTACTTC.

V and J are TRBV7-8 and TRBJ1-1; D perhaps matches TRBD1 (5 bases). Germline values: CDR1 SGHVS, CDR2 FQNEAQ. The CDR3 is 15 amino acids. Deletions cut 1 base from V and 3 bases from J, with 12 bases between. CDR3 residues: CASSLGRTGDTEAFF. The CDR3 DNA is TGTGCCAGCAGCTTAGGCAGGACGGGGGACACTGAAGCTTTCTTT.